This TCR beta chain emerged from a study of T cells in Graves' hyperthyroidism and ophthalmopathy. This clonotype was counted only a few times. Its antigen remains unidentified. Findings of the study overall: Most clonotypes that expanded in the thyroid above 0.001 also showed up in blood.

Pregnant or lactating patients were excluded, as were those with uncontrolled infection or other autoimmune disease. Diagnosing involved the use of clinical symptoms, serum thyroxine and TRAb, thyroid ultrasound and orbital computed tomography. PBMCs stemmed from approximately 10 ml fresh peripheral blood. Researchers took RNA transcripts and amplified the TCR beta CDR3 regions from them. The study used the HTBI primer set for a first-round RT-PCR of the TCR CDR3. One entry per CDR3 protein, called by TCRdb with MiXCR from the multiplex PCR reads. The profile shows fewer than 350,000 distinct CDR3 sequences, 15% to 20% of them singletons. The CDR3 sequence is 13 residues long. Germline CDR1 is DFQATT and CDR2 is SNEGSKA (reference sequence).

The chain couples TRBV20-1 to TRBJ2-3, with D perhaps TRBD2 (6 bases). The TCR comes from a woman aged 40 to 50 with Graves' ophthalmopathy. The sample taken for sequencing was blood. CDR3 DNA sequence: TGCGCTAAAACCGGGACTCGCACAGATACGCAGTATTTT. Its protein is CAKTGTRTDTQYF.